This T cell receptor beta chain was obtained from a study of OX40 agonist ivuxolimab in advanced cancers. Study-level results: The mean number of expanded clones was higher in CD8+ T cells than in CD4+.

Notes on this clone: The antigen is not known.

Patients were ineligible given autoimmune disease history or systemic immunosuppression. The table came from immunoSEQ multiplex PCR; TCRdb's copy has only in-frame clones and leaves some out. Among some 97,000 clones listed, around 91% were seen once. The CDR3 has 13 amino acids. Trimming pared 3 bases from V and 4 bases from J, leaving 9 bases between. Germline CDR1 MNHNS, CDR2 SASEGT. The TCR sequence derives from an adult with an advanced solid tumor such as melanoma, head and neck, liver or kidney cancer. The starting material was CD4+ or CD8+ T cells sorted from blood, obtained in a trial of the OX40 agonist ivuxolimab. The V call is TRBV6-1, the J call TRBJ1-1; the D gene is possibly TRBD1 (5 bases). CDR3 amino acids: CASSERGITEAFF. The CDR3 nucleotides are TGTGCCAGCAGTGAGAGGGGAATCACTGAAGCTTTCTTT.